The 28 T cell receptor beta chains below all came from one sample that was sequenced in a study of vaccination and CD4 T cells after COVID-19. These TCRs are of unknown antigen specificity. The treatment here: approximately nine-day PBMC culture with coronavirus spike peptide pools or control peptides (ViraFEST assay). It was before the COVID-19 pandemic (2011-2018) that the unexposed donor's CD4+ T cells were collected. Once obtained from cultured CD4+ T cells, the DNA was sequenced using the Oncomine TCR Beta short-read assay. TCRdb used MiXCR to reprocess the PCR reads, holding one entry per CDR3 protein. The sample lists more than 7,500 distinct CDR3 sequences; about 48% were seen once. The sample comprised CD4+ T cells from blood, cultured in vitro. These receptors all stem from a human donor in good health.

The rearrangement links TRBV6-1 to TRBJ1-1, with D unclear. The CDR3 sequence is 14 residues long. Trimming took off 2 bases at V and 13 bases at J, with 20 bases between the two ends. Per germline, CDR1 MNHNS and CDR2 SASEGT. CDR3 DNA sequence: TGTGCCAGCAGTGAATCCGGCCGAGATCCCAACGGTTTCTTT. Protein sequence: CASSESGRDPNGFF.

The chain couples TRBV2 to TRBJ2-7; D is unresolved. V shed 3 bases and J shed 6 bases, with 6 bases lying between them. Germline CDR1 and CDR2: SNHLY and FYNNEI. This CDR3 is built from 11 residues. CDR3: CASSEGGEQYF. CDR3 DNA sequence: TGTGCCAGCAGTGAGGGCGGCGAGCAGTACTTC.

This clonotype was counted a few times. This chain links TRBV5-8 with TRBJ2-5; 9 positions match TRBD1. The CDR3 has 15 residues. The germline gives CDR1 SGHTS, CDR2 YDEGEE. The ends lost 5 bases at V and 7 bases at J; junction bases unmatched: 12. CDR3: CASRSGTGPLGTQYF. CDR3 coding DNA: TGTGCCAGCAGGTCCGGGACAGGGCCTTTGGGGACCCAGTACTTC.

The chain combines TRBV20-1 with TRBJ1-1; D perhaps matches TRBD1 (6 bases). Germline CDR1 reads DFQATT; CDR2 reads SNEGSKA (reference sequence). The CDR3 sequence is 11 residues long. Trimming stripped 5 bases from V and 8 bases from J, with 12 bases between. This chain's CDR3 is CSARGQPEAFF. The CDR3 DNA reads TGCAGTGCTCGGGGGCAGCCGGAAGCTTTCTTT.

The chain recombines TRBV27 with TRBJ1-4, with a weak D call TRBD1 (6 bases). Germline V gene sequence: CDR1 MNHEY, CDR2 SMNVEV (reference sequence). V gave up 5 bases and J gave up 7 bases, with 20 bases separating them. CDR3 size: 16 residues. In DNA, the CDR3 is TGTGCCAGCAGTCCTGGGGACGTTCGAGGGGGTGAAAAACTGTTTTTT. It encodes CASSPGDVRGGEKLFF.

This clonotype was recorded a few times. The CDR3 coding sequence is TGTGCCAGCAGTTCCGTAGTAAGGACTAGCGGCCTGAATGAGCAGTTCTTC. This gives the protein CASSSVVRTSGLNEQFF. The V and J genes are TRBV27 and TRBJ2-1; 10 nucleotides line up with TRBD2. Germline CDR1 and CDR2: MNHEY and SMNVEV (reference sequence). The CDR3 is made up of 17 amino acids. V gave up 4 bases and J gave up 7 bases; unmatched junction bases: 13.

This sequence joins TRBV15 and TRBJ2-5; D tentatively fits TRBD1 or TRBD2 (6 bases each). This CDR3 is 12 amino acids long. V was cut by 0 bases and J by 13 bases, with 12 bases left in between. CDR1 is LNHNV, CDR2 YYDKDF, per germline (reference sequence). The chain's CDR3 is CATSRDNGGGYF. The CDR3 DNA follows: TGTGCCACCAGCAGAGATAACGGAGGGGGGTACTTC.

This clonotype appeared a single time. J is TRBJ2-1 and V is TRBV12-3 or TRBV12-4; 8 bases are shared with TRBD2. Losses at the gene ends were 3 bases for V and 3 bases for J; bases not matched to a gene: 16. The CDR3 is 19 amino acids. The DNA of the CDR3 is TGTGCCAGCAGTTTCAGCAGGGTTGTAGCGGGAAGGGACTACAATGAGCAGTTCTTC. Translating gives CASSFSRVVAGRDYNEQFF.

As to this clonotype: A much larger clonotype is one base distant, so this may be a read error. Given the absence of the conserved phenylalanine or tryptophan at the CDR3 end, a read error is likely. The rearrangement joins TRBV19 to TRBJ1-6; D gene unclear. Germline values: CDR1 LNHDA, CDR2 SQIVND (reference sequence). This CDR3 is 14 amino acids long. V was shortened by 3 bases and J by 7 bases, with 10 bases between the two germline ends. The CDR3 DNA reads as TGTGCCAGTAGTATGCGGGCCCCAAATTCACCCCTCCACTCT. It is translated as CASSMRAPNSPLHS.

The J gene is TRBJ1-5, the V gene TRBV7-6; no firm D call. The V and J ends lost 1 base and 6 bases respectively, with 7 bases between them. This CDR3 contains 13 residues. The germline V gene encodes CDR1 SGHVS and CDR2 FNYEAQ. The CDR3 loop is CASSLGGPQPQHF. CDR3 coding DNA: TGTGCCAGCAGCTTAGGGGGTCCTCAGCCCCAGCATTTT.

The V and J genes are TRBV5-1 and TRBJ2-3; no firm D call. The CDR3 consists of 14 residues. The germline V and J ends were trimmed by 9 bases and 5 bases, with 19 bases remaining between them. Germline assignment: CDR1 SGHRS and CDR2 YFSETQ. CDR3 sequence (DNA): TGCGCCAACCGCTTGGTTGGGGATGGAGATACGCAGTATTTT. This translates into CANRLVGDGDTQYF.

The chain links TRBV20-1 to TRBJ2-1; D uncertain. The J call is in doubt because the DNA end fits TRBJ2-7 better. Per the germline V gene, CDR1 is DFQATT and CDR2 is SNEGSKA (reference sequence). This CDR3 comprises 11 residues. CDR3 DNA: TGCAGTGCTAGAGGAACTTACGAGCAGTACTTC. Translated: CSARGTYEQYF.

This chain joins TRBV7-2 and TRBJ2-3; 8 bases align to TRBD2. The V segment lost 1 base and the J segment 6 bases; nucleotides outside the gene matches: 9. Germline V gene lookup returns CDR1 SGHTA and CDR2 FQGNSA. This CDR3 is 16 amino acids long. The CDR3 bases are TGTGCCAGCAGCTTAGTAGCGGGACCTCCAGGGGATACGCAGTATTTT. Its translation is CASSLVAGPPGDTQYF.

The rearrangement uses TRBV4-2 and TRBJ2-2; TRBD2 agrees at 8 bases. The germline V gene has CDR1 LGHNA and CDR2 YNFKEQ. V gave up 10 bases and J gave up 7 bases; unmatched junction bases: 14. The CDR3 extends over 15 amino acids. The CDR3 sequence is CATQAVAGNRGELFF. The CDR3 region has the DNA TGTGCCACCCAGGCGGTAGCGGGAAATCGCGGGGAGCTGTTTTTT.

The chain carries TRBV11-2 and TRBJ2-1; TRBD2 aligns across 7 bases. V lost 5 bases, J lost 3 bases, and 10 bases stayed unmatched. Germline V lookup: CDR1 SGHAT, CDR2 FQNNGV. The CDR3 contains 16 residues. The CDR3 nucleotides are TGTGCCAGCAGCCTCAGGCGGGAGATTAGCTACAATGAGCAGTTCTTC. Its protein is CASSLRREISYNEQFF.

The chain employs TRBV6-2 or TRBV6-3 and TRBJ1-5, with 7 bases that match TRBD1. J gave up 3 bases and V 5 bases, and 1 base lay outside the gene matches. The CDR3 contains 13 residues. Germline V gene lookup returns CDR1 MNHEY and CDR2 SVGEGT. CDR3 sequence: CASSGQDNQPQHF. CDR3 coding DNA: TGTGCCAGCAGTGGACAGGACAATCAGCCCCAGCATTTT.

V is TRBV12-3 or TRBV12-4 and J is TRBJ2-5; D is unresolved. The V end was cut by 7 bases, the J end by 0 bases, with 9 bases between. This CDR3 is built from 13 residues. CDR3 sequence reads: CASTDSYQETQYF. In DNA form, the CDR3 reads TGTGCCAGCACCGACTCGTACCAAGAGACCCAGTACTTC.

This clonotype came up a few times. The V and J genes are TRBV7-8 and TRBJ1-2; 8 bases fit TRBD1. Per the germline V gene, CDR1 is SGHVS and CDR2 is FQNEAQ. The CDR3 sequence is 12 residues long. The ends lost 4 bases at V and 7 bases at J; junction bases unmatched: 2. CDR3 amino acids: CASSSDRGGYTF. CDR3 DNA sequence: TGTGCCAGCAGCTCCGACAGGGGTGGCTACACCTTC.

This clonotype has a single count. The chain recombines TRBV7-9 with TRBJ2-2; possibly TRBD2 for D (6 bases). V lost 1 base to trimming and J lost 4 bases, with 16 bases between them. The CDR3 spans 17 residues. The germline V gene encodes CDR1 SEHNR and CDR2 FQNEAQ (reference sequence). The CDR3: CASSLERLGGSTGELFF. The CDR3 nucleotides are TGTGCCAGCAGCTTAGAGAGACTGGGAGGTTCCACCGGGGAGCTGTTTTTT.

This chain joins TRBV19 and TRBJ1-1; a possible D gene is TRBD1 (6 bases). The CDR3 extends over 15 amino acids. With 6 bases removed from V and 0 bases from J, the gap between germline ends came to 14 bases. Germline lookup yields CDR1 LNHDA and CDR2 SQIVND (reference sequence). CDR3 sequence reads: CASRTGSLMNTEAFF. The CDR3 DNA is TGTGCCAGTAGGACAGGCTCCTTGATGAACACTGAAGCTTTCTTT.

The chain links TRBV20-1 to TRBJ2-7; 7 nucleotides line up with TRBD2. Losses at the gene ends were 3 bases for V and 5 bases for J; bases not matched to a gene: 4. CDR1 and CDR2 (germline): DFQATT, SNEGSKA (reference sequence). This CDR3 is built from 12 residues. The CDR3 here is CSARMGGNEQYF. CDR3 in DNA: TGCAGTGCTAGGATGGGGGGGAACGAGCAGTACTTC.

This clonotype appeared a few times. This rearrangement joins TRBV4-3 to TRBJ1-2, with TRBD1 matching 8 bases. This CDR3 region has 15 residues. V shed 0 bases and J 3 bases; nucleotides not matched to a gene: 3. Looked up from germline, CDR1 is LGHNA and CDR2 is YSLEER. The CDR3 nucleotides read TGCGCCAGCAGCCAAGAAGACAGGGGCTACTATGGCTACACCTTC. The encoded protein is CASSQEDRGYYGYTF.

The chain carries TRBV21-1 and TRBJ1-2; the D call of TRBD1 is as the table states it, not checked on the DNA. TRBV21-1 is annotated as a pseudogene. This CDR3 is built from 14 residues. CDR3 protein: CASSSRVKAYGYTF. CDR3 DNA sequence: TGTGCCAGCAGCAGCAGGGTTAAGGCCTATGGCTACACCTTC.

The sample holds a few counts of this clonotype. The J gene is TRBJ1-1, the V gene TRBV20-1, with no clear D. The germline V gene encodes CDR1 DFQATT and CDR2 SNEGSKA (reference sequence). The ends were cut back, 1 base at V and 2 bases at J, with 14 bases in the middle. The CDR3 has 15 residues. The DNA for the CDR3 is TGCAGTGCTAGAGTAGCTGCGTGGATTAACACTGAAGCTTTCTTT. This codes for CSARVAAWINTEAFF.

This sequence joins TRBV2 and TRBJ2-1; D gene uncertain. The CDR3 runs 12 residues. Germline lookup yields CDR1 SNHLY and CDR2 FYNNEI. V dropped 6 bases and J dropped 5 bases, with 8 bases sitting between them. CDR3: CASSDENNEQFF. CDR3 DNA sequence: TGTGCCAGCAGCGACGAGAACAATGAGCAGTTCTTC.

The chain carries TRBV6-2 or TRBV6-3 and TRBJ1-5; D is unclear. The CDR3 covers 12 residues. Germline V CDR1 and CDR2: MNHEY, SVGEGT. Trimming removed 6 bases at V and 6 bases at J, with 9 bases between. This CDR3 reads CASRGGVQPQHF. CDR3 in DNA: TGTGCCAGCAGGGGCGGTGTTCAGCCCCAGCATTTT.

This clonotype was seen just once. V is TRBV19 and J is TRBJ1-5; a possible D gene is TRBD1 (5 bases). This CDR3 is 16 amino acids long. CDR1 is LNHDA, CDR2 SQIVND, per germline (reference sequence). Deletions cut 1 base from V and 6 bases from J, with 16 bases between. The CDR3 region has the DNA TGTGCCAGTAGTATAGTTACGACAGCCCTAAGTCAGCCCCAGCATTTT. It codes for CASSIVTTALSQPQHF.

This chain joins TRBV20-1 and TRBJ2-3; 10 nucleotides line up with TRBD2. Germline V gene data show CDR1 as DFQATT and CDR2 as SNEGSKA (reference sequence). Germline trimming cut 7 bases from V and 5 bases from J; bases unmatched to any gene: 6. The CDR3 covers 13 residues. The CDR3 nucleotides read TGCAGTGTCCCTAGCGGGAGTAGAGATACGCAGTATTTT. This codes for CSVPSGSRDTQYF.